This T cell receptor (beta chain) was sequenced during a study of blood T cell repertoires in COVID-19. The table came from immunoSEQ multiplex PCR; TCRdb's copy has only in-frame clones and leaves some out. The sample records some 120,000 clones, around 83% being singletons. CDR3 size: 14 residues. V lost 3 bases, J lost 4 bases, and 10 bases lay in between. Germline CDR1 is KGHSH and CDR2 is LQKENI. The TCR originated in a man aged 60 to 75 with acute or convalescent COVID-19. Material: peripheral blood. This chain connects TRBV18 to TRBJ1-5, with D unclear. CDR3 sequence (DNA): TGTGCCAGCTCACCGCAACAGAATAATCAGCCCCAGCATTTT. Translating gives CASSPQQNNQPQHF.